The 22 T cell receptor beta chains in this list originate from one sample, sequenced in a study of T cell changes during pregnancy in multiple sclerosis. Data came from immunoSEQ multiplex PCR; TCRdb stores just in-frame clones and leaves some out. The sample has around 30,000 clones; around nine tenths are singletons. The sequencing used CD8+ T cells from peripheral blood mononuclear cells, collected before pregnancy. These receptors were obtained from a female donor with multiple sclerosis, enrolled in a pregnancy study.

The rearrangement uses TRBV9 and TRBJ2-2; D may be TRBD1 (6 bases). The CDR3 contains 16 residues. Germline CDR1 and CDR2: SGDLS and YYNGEE. V was pared by 4 bases and J by 1 base, with 14 bases between. CDR3 sequence reads: CASSPLAGVNTGELFF. Written as DNA, the CDR3 is TGTGCCAGCAGCCCCCTGGCAGGGGTGAACACCGGGGAGCTGTTTTTT.

V and J are TRBV5-6 and TRBJ2-7; tentative D call: TRBD1 (6 bases). This CDR3 is built from 12 residues. V was cut by 4 bases and J by 12 bases, with 17 bases left in between. Germline V gives CDR1 SGHDT, CDR2 YYEEEE. CDR3 amino acids: CASSPQGGVLYF. The CDR3 bases are TGTGCCAGCAGCCCCCAAGGGGGAGTTCTGTACTTC. Full variable domain (missing parts from reference TRBV5-6 and TRBJ2-7): DAGVTQSPTHLIKTRGQQVTLRCSPKSGHDTVSWYQQALGQGPQFIFQYYEEEERQRGNFPDRFSGHQFPNYSSELNVNALLLGDSALYLCASSPQGGVLYFGPGTRLTVT.

The genes are TRBV4-1 and TRBJ2-1, with D perhaps TRBD2 (5 bases). This CDR3 is 10 amino acids long. Per germline, CDR1 MGHRA and CDR2 YSYEKL. Between the trimmed V and J ends, which lost 8 bases and 7 bases, there was a span of 6 bases. The CDR3 is CASGLNEQFF. The DNA of the CDR3 is TGCGCCAGCGGACTTAATGAGCAGTTCTTC.

The chain has TRBV2 and TRBJ2-1; 12 bases line up with TRBD1. The V gene's germline CDR1 is SNHLY and CDR2 FYNNEI. There are 19 residues in the CDR3. V shed 9 bases, J shed 8 bases, and the junction held 23 bases outside the gene matches. The CDR3 protein is CAREKGQGAPSGSWHEQFF. In nucleotides, the CDR3 is TGTGCCAGAGAAAAGGGACAGGGGGCGCCAAGCGGGAGTTGGCATGAGCAGTTCTTC.

The V and J genes are TRBV7-9 and TRBJ2-1; a weak D match, TRBD2 (6 bases). The V gene's germline CDR1 is SEHNR and CDR2 FQNEAQ (reference sequence). V was clipped by 7 bases and J by 10 bases, with 14 bases between them. The CDR3 is made up of 12 amino acids. The CDR3 spells CASTLTGREQFF. In DNA form, the CDR3 reads TGTGCCAGCACTCTCACCGGGAGAGAGCAGTTCTTC.

This sequence joins TRBV6-5 and TRBJ2-7; TRBD2 is a possible D gene (7 bases). Trimming took off 6 bases at V and 7 bases at J, with 13 bases between the two ends. The CDR3 runs to 12 residues. Germline lookup yields CDR1 MNHEY and CDR2 SVGAGI. Here the CDR3 reads CASRGGRGEQYF. Here the CDR3 DNA reads TGTGCCAGCAGGGGGGGGCGGGGTGAGCAGTACTTC.

The chain couples TRBV27 to TRBJ2-7; tentatively, D is TRBD2 (6 bases). This CDR3 is built from 13 residues. V was clipped by 8 bases and J by 2 bases, with 13 bases between them. CDR1 MNHEY and CDR2 SMNVEV come from the germline V gene (reference sequence). Here the CDR3 reads CASGFSGTYEQYF. The CDR3 region has the DNA TGTGCCAGCGGATTTAGCGGAACCTACGAGCAGTACTTC.

J is TRBJ2-7 and V is TRBV19; no clear D gene. The CDR3 covers 11 residues. V gave up 8 bases and J gave up 4 bases, with 9 bases separating them. The germline gives CDR1 LNHDA, CDR2 SQIVND (reference sequence). The CDR3 protein is CASGALYEQYF. Here the CDR3 DNA reads TGTGCCAGTGGTGCGCTATACGAGCAGTACTTC.

The rearrangement joins TRBV27 to TRBJ1-2; unclear D gene. Trimming removed 2 bases from V and 8 bases from J, with 12 bases in between. This CDR3 spans 13 amino acids. Germline-derived CDR1 and CDR2 are MNHEY and SMNVEV (reference sequence). CDR3 region: CASSLDRGNGYTF. As DNA, the CDR3 is TGTGCCAGCAGTTTAGACCGAGGGAACGGCTACACCTTC.

The gene calls are TRBV27 and TRBJ2-7; 9 positions match TRBD2. Unmatched junction bases numbered 10, after V lost 5 bases and J lost 5 bases. Germline V lookup: CDR1 MNHEY, CDR2 SMNVEV (reference sequence). The CDR3 is 15 residues long. The CDR3 sequence: CASSLSSGSTNEQYF. In nucleotides, the CDR3 is TGTGCCAGCAGTCTAAGTAGCGGGAGTACCAACGAGCAGTACTTC.

This rearrangement joins TRBV28 to TRBJ2-1, with 7 positions matching TRBD2. Germline loops: CDR1 MDHEN, CDR2 SYDVKM. V was clipped by 3 bases and J by 8 bases; unmatched bases: 7. The CDR3 totals 14 residues. This CDR3 is CASSFPGSGDEQFF. In nucleotides, the CDR3 is TGTGCCAGCAGTTTTCCCGGGAGCGGGGATGAGCAGTTCTTC.

This rearrangement joins TRBV29-1 to TRBJ2-1, with 14 bases identical to TRBD2. Germline CDR1 SQVTM, CDR2 ANQGSEA. The CDR3 has 15 amino acids. V gave up 6 bases and J gave up 9 bases; unmatched junction bases: 10. The CDR3 sequence is CSVETSGRAQGEQFF. CDR3 bases: TGCAGCGTCGAGACTAGCGGGAGGGCCCAGGGTGAGCAGTTCTTC.

This chain uses TRBV27 with TRBJ1-1; tentatively, D is TRBD1 (5 bases). The germline gives CDR1 MNHEY, CDR2 SMNVEV (reference sequence). This CDR3 has 12 amino acids. V lost 4 bases to trimming and J lost 8 bases, with 11 bases between them. The CDR3 sequence is CASSSRVQEAFF. CDR3 in DNA: TGTGCCAGCAGTTCCAGGGTACAAGAAGCTTTCTTT.

The chain carries TRBV5-4 and TRBJ1-1; 9 bases fit TRBD1. Germline assignment: CDR1 SGHNT and CDR2 YYREEE (reference sequence). V was clipped by 3 bases and J by 4 bases; unmatched bases: 4. CDR3 length equals 14 residues. The chain's CDR3 is CASSYRGRVTEAFF. The CDR3 nucleotides read TGTGCCAGCAGCTACAGGGGGCGGGTCACTGAAGCTTTCTTT.

The chain links TRBV4-2 to TRBJ2-1; D remains unclear. Germline V gene sequence: CDR1 LGHNA, CDR2 YNFKEQ. The V end lost 0 bases, the J end lost 0 bases, and 6 bases lay between the germline ends. This CDR3 region has 15 residues. The CDR3 protein is CASSQDTGSYNEQFF. The CDR3 coding sequence is TGTGCCAGCAGCCAAGATACGGGCTCCTACAATGAGCAGTTCTTC.

This clone occurred once. The J gene is TRBJ1-2, the V gene TRBV9; TRBD1 agrees at 9 bases. Germline V gene sequence: CDR1 SGDLS, CDR2 YYNGEE. CDR3 length: 16 amino acids. The junction had 8 bases not matched to a gene; V was cut back by 2 bases and J by 3 bases. The CDR3 DNA reads TGTGCCAGCAGCGTGGCTCGGGACAGGGCTGACTATGGCTACACCTTC. This codes for CASSVARDRADYGYTF.

This chain uses TRBV5-1 with TRBJ2-7; 8 bases map to TRBD2. The ends lost 0 bases at V and 2 bases at J; junction bases unmatched: 10. Germline lookup yields CDR1 SGHRS and CDR2 YFSETQ. The CDR3 is made up of 17 amino acids. CDR3 DNA sequence: TGCGCCAGCAGCTTGGAAGGCGGTAGCGGGATAACCTACGAGCAGTACTTC. Residues: CASSLEGGSGITYEQYF.

The chain is built from TRBV28 and TRBJ2-7; D may be TRBD1 (6 bases). This CDR3 region has 17 residues. CDR1 MDHEN and CDR2 SYDVKM come from the germline V gene. V was cut by 4 bases and J by 0 bases, with 19 bases left in between. As DNA, the CDR3 is TGTGCCAGCAGTTCCCCAACCGGGACAAGGAGCTCCTACGAGCAGTACTTC. It encodes CASSSPTGTRSSYEQYF.

The rearrangement joins TRBV9 to TRBJ2-7; D is perhaps TRBD2 (5 bases). The CDR3 is 16 residues long. With 0 bases removed from V and 5 bases from J, the gap between germline ends came to 18 bases. Germline V gene sequence: CDR1 SGDLS, CDR2 YYNGEE. The CDR3 protein is CASSVVDGMRSDEQYF. As DNA, the CDR3 is TGTGCCAGCAGCGTAGTGGACGGGATGAGGAGCGACGAGCAGTACTTC. The complete variable domain, with remaining parts taken from reference TRBV9 and TRBJ2-7, reads DSGVTQTPKHLITATGQRVTLRCSPRSGDLSVYWYQQSLDQGLQFLIQYYNGEERAKGNILERFSAQQFPDLHSELNLSSLELGDSALYFCASSVVDGMRSDEQYFGPGTRLTVT.

The V gene is TRBV28, the J gene TRBJ2-7; weak D call: TRBD1 (5 bases). Germline CDR1 and CDR2: MDHEN and SYDVKM. The CDR3 covers 14 residues. The germline V and J ends were trimmed by 4 bases and 3 bases, with 13 bases remaining between them. This CDR3 reads CASSSLGQFYEQYF. CDR3 nucleotide sequence: TGTGCCAGCAGTTCCTTGGGGCAGTTCTACGAGCAGTACTTC.

The chain combines TRBV19 with TRBJ2-3; TRBD2 matches at 7 bases. This CDR3 contains 16 residues. CDR1 LNHDA and CDR2 SQIVND come from the germline V gene (reference sequence). V was pared by 4 bases and J by 1 base, with 8 bases of the junction left unmatched. The CDR3 here is CASSRLAGGGTDTQYF. The CDR3 DNA reads as TGTGCCAGTAGTAGACTAGCTGGAGGGGGCACAGATACGCAGTATTTT. Complete variable domain (other parts from reference TRBV19 and TRBJ2-3): DGGITQSPKYLFRKEGQNVTLSCEQNLNHDAMYWYRQDPGQGLRLIYYSQIVNDFQKGDIAEGYSVSREKKESFPLTVTSAQKNPTAFYLCASSRLAGGGTDTQYFGPGTRLTVL.

The rearrangement joins TRBV27 to TRBJ1-2, with D possibly TRBD1 on 5 matching bases. V was pared by 4 bases and J by 0 bases, with 9 bases between. Germline CDR1 MNHEY, CDR2 SMNVEV (reference sequence). There are 14 residues in the CDR3. CDR3 nucleotides: TGTGCCAGCAGTTCCAAGGGGACTAACTATGGCTACACCTTC. As protein: CASSSKGTNYGYTF.